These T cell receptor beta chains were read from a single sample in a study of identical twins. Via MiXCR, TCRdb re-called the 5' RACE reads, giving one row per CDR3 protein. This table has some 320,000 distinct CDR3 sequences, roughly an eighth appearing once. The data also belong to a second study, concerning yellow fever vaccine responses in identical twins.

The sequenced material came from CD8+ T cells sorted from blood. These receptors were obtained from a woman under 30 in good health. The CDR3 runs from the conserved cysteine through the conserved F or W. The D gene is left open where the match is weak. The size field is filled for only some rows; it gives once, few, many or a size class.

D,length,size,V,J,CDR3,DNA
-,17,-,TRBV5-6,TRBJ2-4,CASNNQNHRGGKNIQYF,TGTGCCAGCAACAACCAGAATCACAGGGGAGGCAAAAACATTCAGTACTTC
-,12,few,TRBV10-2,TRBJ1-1,CASGVGNTEAFF,TGCGCCAGCGGGGTGGGGAACACTGAAGCTTTCTTT
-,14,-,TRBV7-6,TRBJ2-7,CASSFEDFGYEQYF,TGTGCCAGCAGCTTTGAGGACTTCGGTTACGAGCAGTACTTC
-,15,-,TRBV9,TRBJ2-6,CASSPRPPGANVLTF,TGTGCCAGCAGCCCGCGGCCCCCTGGGGCCAACGTCCTGACTTTC
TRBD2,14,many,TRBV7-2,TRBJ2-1,CASSWREGDAEQFF,TGTGCCAGCAGCTGGAGGGAGGGTGATGCTGAGCAGTTCTTC
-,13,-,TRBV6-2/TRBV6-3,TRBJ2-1,CASNWDGYNEQFF,TGTGCCAGCAACTGGGACGGGTACAATGAGCAGTTCTTC
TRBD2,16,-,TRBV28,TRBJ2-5,CASRVAIRGGQETQYF,TGTGCCAGCAGGGTCGCGATTCGCGGGGGCCAAGAGACCCAGTACTTC
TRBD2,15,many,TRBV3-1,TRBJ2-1,CASSQGLESYNEQFF,TGTGCCAGCAGCCAGGGACTAGAATCCTACAATGAGCAGTTCTTC
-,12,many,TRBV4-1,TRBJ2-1,CASSDSWNEQFF,TGCGCCAGCAGCGATTCCTGGAATGAGCAGTTCTTC
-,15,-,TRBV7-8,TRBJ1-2,CASSLSRDTNYGYTF,TGTGCCAGCAGCTTATCGCGGGATACTAACTATGGCTACACCTTC
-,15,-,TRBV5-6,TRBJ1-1,CASSLIQSPNTEAFF,TGTGCCAGCAGCTTGATTCAGAGCCCGAACACTGAAGCTTTCTTT
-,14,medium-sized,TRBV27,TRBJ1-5,CASGPKSSNQPQHF,TGTGCCAGCGGACCCAAGAGTAGCAATCAGCCCCAGCATTTT
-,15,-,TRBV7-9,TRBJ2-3,CASSLDLRATDTQYF,TGTGCCAGCAGCTTAGACTTGAGGGCCACAGATACGCAGTATTTT
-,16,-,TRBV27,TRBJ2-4,CASSRLGGYTKNIQYF,TGTGCCAGCAGCCGTTTAGGAGGGTACACCAAAAACATTCAGTACTTC
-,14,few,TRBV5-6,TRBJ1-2,CASTGTKWYYGYTF,TGTGCCAGCACCGGGACAAAGTGGTACTATGGCTACACCTTC
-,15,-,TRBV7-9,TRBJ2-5,CASSLGVGIQETQYF,TGTGCCAGCAGCTTAGGAGTGGGGATCCAAGAGACCCAGTACTTC
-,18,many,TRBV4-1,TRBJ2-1,CASSQYGGTGFDYNEQFF,TGCGCCAGCAGCCAATATGGGGGGACGGGGTTTGACTACAATGAGCAGTTCTTC
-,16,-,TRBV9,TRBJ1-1,CASSAPKGGTNTEAFF,TGTGCCAGCAGCGCACCCAAGGGAGGGACGAACACTGAAGCTTTCTTT
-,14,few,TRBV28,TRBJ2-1,CASNRDPRVNEQFF,TGTGCCAGCAACCGGGACCCGAGGGTGAATGAGCAGTTCTTC
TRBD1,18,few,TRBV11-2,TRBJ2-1,CASSLGPGQGVVYNEQFF,TGTGCCAGCAGCTTAGGTCCGGGACAGGGGGTGGTATACAATGAGCAGTTCTTC
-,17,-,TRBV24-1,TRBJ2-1,CVTSDLPTGSSYNEQFF,TGTGTCACCAGTGATTTACCCACAGGAAGCTCCTACAATGAGCAGTTCTTC
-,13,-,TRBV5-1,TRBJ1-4,CASSSDLGEKLFF,TGCGCCAGCAGCTCTGACCTGGGTGAAAAACTGTTTTTT
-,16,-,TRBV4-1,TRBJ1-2,CASSQKEGPGRDGYTF,TGCGCCAGCAGCCAAAAAGAGGGGCCGGGCCGAGATGGCTACACCTTC
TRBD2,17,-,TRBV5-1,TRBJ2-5,CASSSGRLARAQETQYF,TGCGCCAGCAGCTCCGGTAGACTAGCGAGGGCCCAAGAGACCCAGTACTTC
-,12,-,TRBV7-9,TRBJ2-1,CASSFVLDEQFF,TGTGCCAGCAGCTTTGTGCTCGATGAGCAGTTCTTC
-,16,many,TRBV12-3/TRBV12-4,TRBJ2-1,CASSLHSLATGNEQFF,TGTGCCAGCAGTTTACATTCCCTAGCGACCGGGAATGAGCAGTTCTTC
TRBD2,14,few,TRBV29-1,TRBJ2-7,CSVAPSGATYEQYF,TGCAGCGTTGCCCCTAGCGGGGCAACCTACGAGCAGTACTTC
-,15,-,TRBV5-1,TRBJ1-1,CASSLKVQGATEAFF,TGCGCCAGCAGCTTAAAAGTACAGGGTGCCACTGAAGCTTTCTTT
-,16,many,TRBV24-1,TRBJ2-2,CATSDFRETLTGELFF,TGTGCCACCAGTGATTTTAGGGAGACACTCACCGGGGAGCTGTTTTTT
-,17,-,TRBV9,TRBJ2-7,CASSGPGGGTTPYEQYF,TGTGCCAGCAGCGGTCCAGGTGGTGGGACGACCCCGTACGAGCAGTACTTC
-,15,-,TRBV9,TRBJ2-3,CASSLGGDHTDTQYF,TGTGCCAGCAGCCTCGGAGGCGATCACACAGATACGCAGTATTTT
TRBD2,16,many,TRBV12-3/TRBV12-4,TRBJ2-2,CASSFRLAANTGELFF,TGTGCCAGCAGTTTTCGACTAGCGGCGAACACCGGGGAGCTGTTTTTT
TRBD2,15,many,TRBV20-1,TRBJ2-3,CSARVGRQSTDTQYF,TGCAGTGCTAGGGTCGGGAGGCAAAGCACAGATACGCAGTATTTT
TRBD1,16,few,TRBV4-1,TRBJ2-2,CASSPPGTANTGELFF,TGCGCCAGCAGCCCCCCCGGGACAGCGAACACCGGGGAGCTGTTTTTT
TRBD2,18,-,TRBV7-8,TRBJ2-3,CASSLLGGLAGAPDTQYF,TGTGCCAGCAGCTTACTAGGGGGACTAGCGGGAGCTCCAGATACGCAGTATTTT
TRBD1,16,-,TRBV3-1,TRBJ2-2,CASSHGQGGNTGELFF,TGTGCCAGCAGCCACGGACAGGGGGGGAACACCGGGGAGCTGTTTTTT
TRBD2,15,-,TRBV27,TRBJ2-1,CAASGLAGGPNEQFF,TGTGCCGCTTCGGGACTAGCGGGAGGGCCCAATGAGCAGTTCTTC
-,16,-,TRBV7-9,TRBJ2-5,CASSSARLVAQETQYF,TGTGCCAGCAGCTCCGCCCGACTAGTAGCCCAAGAGACCCAGTACTTC
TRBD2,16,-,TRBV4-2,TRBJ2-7,CASSQEGLAGADEQYF,TGTGCCAGCAGCCAGGAGGGACTAGCGGGGGCCGACGAGCAGTACTTC
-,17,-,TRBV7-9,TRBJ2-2,CASSSPRGSGETGELFF,TGTGCCAGCAGCTCACCGAGGGGGAGCGGAGAGACCGGGGAGCTGTTTTTT
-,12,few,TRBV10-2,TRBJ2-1,CASSDGGGEQFF,TGCGCCAGCAGTGATGGGGGTGGTGAGCAGTTCTTC
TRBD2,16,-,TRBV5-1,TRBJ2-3,CASSLEDGGGTDTQYF,TGCGCCAGCAGCTTGGAAGACGGGGGGGGGACAGATACGCAGTATTTT
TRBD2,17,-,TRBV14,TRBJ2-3,CASSQMTSGGLTDTQYF,TGTGCCAGCAGCCAAATGACTAGCGGGGGGCTCACAGATACGCAGTATTTT
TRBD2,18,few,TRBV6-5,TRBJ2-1,CASSYSLGLAELYNEQFF,TGTGCCAGCAGTTACTCGCTGGGACTAGCGGAACTCTACAATGAGCAGTTCTTC
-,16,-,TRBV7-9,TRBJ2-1,CASSLFVGSQEDEQFF,TGTGCCAGCAGCTTGTTTGTCGGGTCCCAAGAGGATGAGCAGTTCTTC
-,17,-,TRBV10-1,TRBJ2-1,CASSPGQVAVSYNEQFF,TGCGCCAGCAGTCCCGGTCAAGTAGCGGTCTCCTACAATGAGCAGTTCTTC
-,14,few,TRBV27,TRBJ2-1,CASSLRSPSNEQFF,TGTGCCAGCAGTTTACGGTCGCCCTCCAATGAGCAGTTCTTC
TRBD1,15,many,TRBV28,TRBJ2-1,CASSLLGQTPREQFF,TGTGCCAGCAGTTTATTGGGACAGACCCCTCGAGAGCAGTTCTTC
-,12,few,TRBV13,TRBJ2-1,CASSLPGIEQFF,TGTGCCAGCAGCTTACCGGGTATTGAGCAGTTCTTC
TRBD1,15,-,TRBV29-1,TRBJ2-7,CSVSETGVTPYEQYF,TGCAGCGTTTCCGAGACAGGGGTTACCCCCTACGAGCAGTACTTC
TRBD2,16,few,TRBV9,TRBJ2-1,CASSVEGLAGNNEQFF,TGTGCCAGCAGCGTAGAGGGACTAGCGGGAAACAATGAGCAGTTCTTC
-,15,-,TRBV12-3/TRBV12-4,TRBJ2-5,CASSRGDRSQETQYF,TGTGCCAGCAGTCGGGGGGACAGGAGCCAAGAGACCCAGTACTTC
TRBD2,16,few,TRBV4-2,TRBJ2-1,CASSQRASGGGIEQFF,TGTGCCAGCAGCCAAAGGGCTAGCGGGGGGGGTATAGAGCAGTTCTTC